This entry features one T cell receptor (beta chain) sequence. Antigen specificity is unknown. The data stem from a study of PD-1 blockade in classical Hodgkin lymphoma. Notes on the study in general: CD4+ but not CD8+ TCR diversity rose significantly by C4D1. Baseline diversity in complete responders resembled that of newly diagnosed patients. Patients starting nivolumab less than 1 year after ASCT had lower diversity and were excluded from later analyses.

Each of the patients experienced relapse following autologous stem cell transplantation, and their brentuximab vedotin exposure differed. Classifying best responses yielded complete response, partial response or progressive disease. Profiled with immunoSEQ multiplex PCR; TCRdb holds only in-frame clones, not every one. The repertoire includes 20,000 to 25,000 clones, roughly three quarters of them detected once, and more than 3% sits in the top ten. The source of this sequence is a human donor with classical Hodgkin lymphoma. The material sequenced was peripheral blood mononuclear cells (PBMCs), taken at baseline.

The DNA for the CDR3 is TGTGCCAGCAGCTTAGACGGGTACACAGATACGCAGTATTTT. Amino acids: CASSLDGYTDTQYF. V gene TRBV7-2 combines with J gene TRBJ2-3; D not certain. Per the germline V gene, CDR1 is SGHTA and CDR2 is FQGNSA. The V gene lost 1 base and the J gene lost 2 bases, with 7 bases spanning the gap. The CDR3 is made up of 14 amino acids.